This TCR beta chain emerged from a study of blood T cell repertoires in COVID-19. Turning to the study itself: Italy, Spain and the United States were the sources of the convalescent and acute COVID-19 samples. T cells, B-cell-depleted T cells, or PBMCs provided the cDNA or gDNA that served as material.

CDR3 length equals 16 residues. In germline, CDR1 is SSHAT, CDR2 FNYEAQ (reference sequence). While infection was still active, Seattle patients were enrolled and then followed longitudinally. In the source study's methods: It was from reference gene primer amplification that nucleated cell counts were estimated. Profiled with immunoSEQ multiplex PCR; TCRdb holds only in-frame clones, not every one. V and J calls and clone size are as listed in that table; D and trimming were resolved from the DNA. The data show approximately 120,000 clones, about 74% seen once. Of note for this clone: The junction does not match germline at one end; this may be a read error.

The TCR originated in a man older than 75 with COVID-19, enrolled during active disease. The source material was peripheral blood. The gene calls are TRBV7-7 and TRBJ2-1; D not certain. The CDR3 nucleotides read TGTGCTAGCAGCTTAGCCCACTCCGCCCCCTACAATGAGCAGTTCTTC. Translating it yields CASSLAHSAPYNEQFF.